The 11 T cell receptor beta chains presented below share a single source sample, sequenced in a study of cytomegalovirus exposure and HLA in healthy donors. PCR was performed using 60 Vbeta and 13 Jbeta primers. Sequencing used immunoSEQ multiplex PCR; TCRdb keeps in-frame clones, though not all of them. The sample yields approximately 140,000 clones, roughly 80% seen once. Sequenced sample: PBMCs. These TCRs come from a woman aged 50 to 60 in good health and CMV-seronegative.

The chain joins TRBV29-1 to TRBJ2-3; D might be TRBD2 (7 bases). V dropped 7 bases and J dropped 2 bases, with 19 bases sitting between them. The CDR3 is made up of 15 amino acids. Germline CDR1 SQVTM, CDR2 ANQGSEA. CDR3 region: CSAWGGQWNTDTQYF. For the CDR3, the DNA is TGCAGCGCGTGGGGGGGCCAGTGGAACACAGATACGCAGTATTTT.

The rearrangement links TRBV7-2 to TRBJ2-5, with 10 bases matching TRBD2. Trimming removed 8 bases from V and 4 bases from J; junction bases left unmatched: 10. The CDR3 is 15 residues long. The germline V gene encodes CDR1 SGHTA and CDR2 FQGNSA. The CDR3 sequence: CASGAPSGGGETQYF. CDR3 sequence (DNA): TGTGCCAGCGGAGCCCCTAGCGGGGGTGGAGAGACCCAGTACTTC.

This chain uses TRBV4-2 with TRBJ2-3, with 13 bases fitting TRBD2. CDR1 is LGHNA, CDR2 YNFKEQ, per germline. Trimming took 5 bases from V and 4 from J; bases not matched to a gene: 9. This CDR3 is built from 17 residues. CDR3 coding DNA: TGTGCCAGCAGCGGAACGACTAGCGGGGGGCCGGCAGATACGCAGTATTTT. Translating it yields CASSGTTSGGPADTQYF.

This chain connects TRBV4-1 to TRBJ2-7, with TRBD1 matching over 9 bases. The germline V gene encodes CDR1 MGHRA and CDR2 YSYEKL. The CDR3 consists of 15 residues. V was pared by 1 base and J by 5 bases, with 6 bases of the junction left unmatched. CDR3 bases: TGCGCCAGCAGCCAAGCCAGGACAGGGGAAAACGAGCAGTACTTC. Translation: CASSQARTGENEQYF.

The sample holds one count of this clone. The gene calls are TRBV6-5 and TRBJ2-1; D is unclear. CDR1 and CDR2 from the germline V gene are MNHEY and SVGAGI. V lost 5 bases and J 4 bases, leaving 9 bases between the germline ends. This CDR3 is built from 13 residues. The CDR3 sequence is CASSTTRYNEQFF. The CDR3 coding sequence is TGTGCCAGCAGTACTACACGGTACAATGAGCAGTTCTTC.

The chain carries TRBV19 and TRBJ1-6; 8 bases are a match to TRBD1. CDR3 size: 13 residues. In germline, CDR1 is LNHDA, CDR2 SQIVND (reference sequence). The junction had 8 bases not matched to a gene; V was cut back by 5 bases and J by 14 bases. The CDR3 DNA sequence: TGTGCCAGTAGTTCCAGGACAGGGTGGGCCCTCCACTTT. This translates into CASSSRTGWALHF.

This clone has a handful of counts. This chain connects TRBV15 to TRBJ1-1; D ambiguous. Germline-derived CDR1 and CDR2 are LNHNV and YYDKDF (reference sequence). Between the trimmed V and J ends, which lost 0 bases and 0 bases, there was a span of 11 bases. This CDR3 has 16 residues. The CDR3 nucleotides read TGTGCCACCAGCAGAGATCTTACAGTCTTGAACACTGAAGCTTTCTTT. As protein: CATSRDLTVLNTEAFF.

This clone has a handful of counts. V and J are TRBV18 and TRBJ2-5; D unresolved. This CDR3 comprises 12 residues. V lost 3 bases to trimming and J lost 1 base, with 3 bases between them. Germline V lookup: CDR1 KGHSH, CDR2 LQKENI. DNA for the CDR3: TGTGCCAGCTCACCGCGCCAAGAGACCCAGTACTTC. It encodes CASSPRQETQYF.

The J gene is TRBJ1-2, the V gene TRBV5-6; possible D gene TRBD1, 5 bases. This CDR3 region has 14 residues. V dropped 0 bases and J dropped 8 bases, with 14 bases sitting between them. Germline loops: CDR1 SGHDT, CDR2 YYEEEE. The CDR3 loop is CASSLGQLAGGYTF. CDR3 DNA sequence: TGTGCCAGCAGCTTGGGACAGCTAGCGGGCGGCTACACCTTC.

In its sample, this clone was seen a few times. The chain recombines TRBV7-8 with TRBJ1-5, with a tentative D call TRBD1 (6 bases). The V gene lost 5 bases and the J gene lost 5 bases, with 13 bases spanning the gap. CDR3 size: 14 residues. Germline V CDR1 and CDR2: SGHVS, FQNEAQ. CDR3 amino acids: CASSPGADYQPQHF. The CDR3 DNA is TGTGCCAGCAGCCCAGGGGCAGATTATCAGCCCCAGCATTTT.

The chain combines TRBV4-1 with TRBJ2-5; D may be TRBD2 (6 bases). The J call is in doubt because the DNA end fits TRBJ2-7 better. The CDR3 runs to 20 residues. CDR1 MGHRA and CDR2 YSYEKL come from the germline V gene. The DNA of the CDR3 is TGCGCCAGCAGCCAAGCTTGGATGGCCGGGACCGCCTTAGGAGGGAACGAGCAGTACTTC. Translating gives CASSQAWMAGTALGGNEQYF.